Below, 19 T cell receptor beta chains from the same sample are listed, as sequenced in a study of cytomegalovirus exposure and HLA in healthy donors. Researchers ran the PCR with 60 Vbeta and 13 Jbeta primers. Profiling relied on immunoSEQ multiplex PCR, and the TCRdb table lists in-frame clones only, not all of them. Found here are 150,000 to 200,000 clones, approximately 82% of them singletons; the top ten hold around 1.2%. Sequencing input: PBMCs. The receptors derive from a girl aged 2 to 9 in good health and CMV-seropositive.

The chain recombines TRBV30 with TRBJ2-3, with 12 bases fitting TRBD1. The germline V gene encodes CDR1 GTSNPN and CDR2 SVGIG (reference sequence). The CDR3 covers 16 residues. V shed 4 bases, J shed 2 bases, and the junction held 7 bases outside the gene matches. CDR3 coding DNA: TGTGCCTGGACTTCCGGGACAGGGGGCGTCACAGATACGCAGTATTTT. Translated: CAWTSGTGGVTDTQYF. The full variable domain, rest sourced from reference TRBV30 and TRBJ2-3, is SQTIHQWPATLVQPVGSPLSLECTVEGTSNPNLYWYRQAAGRGLQLLFYSVGIGQISSEVPQNLSASRPQDRQFILSSKKLLLSDSGFYLCAWTSGTGGVTDTQYFGPGTRLTVL.

V gene TRBV5-4 combines with J gene TRBJ2-1; 8 bases match TRBD2. Germline V gene lookup returns CDR1 SGHNT and CDR2 YYREEE (reference sequence). The CDR3 has 16 amino acids. V lost 0 bases to trimming and J lost 6 bases; unmatched junction nucleotides: 8. The CDR3 spells CASSLVAGGGGNEQFF. CDR3 nucleotide sequence: TGTGCCAGCAGCTTGGTGGCGGGAGGAGGGGGCAATGAGCAGTTCTTC.

This chain joins TRBV19 and TRBJ2-1; D might be TRBD2 (6 bases). Germline CDR1 reads LNHDA; CDR2 reads SQIVND (reference sequence). The CDR3 has 16 amino acids. Between the trimmed V and J ends, which lost 3 bases and 0 bases, there was a span of 12 bases. The CDR3, as DNA: TGTGCCAGTAGTATCCTAGCGCAGAGCTCCTACAATGAGCAGTTCTTC. This translates into CASSILAQSSYNEQFF.

The chain recombines TRBV30 with TRBJ1-6, with a tentative D call TRBD1 (5 bases). The length of the CDR3 is 15 residues. Between the trimmed V and J ends, which lost 0 bases and 9 bases, there was a span of 15 bases. CDR1 is GTSNPN and CDR2 is SVGIG in the germline V gene (reference sequence). CDR3 sequence (DNA): TGTGCCTGGAGTGTACTTGCCAGGGCCTCTTCACCCCTCCACTTT. Its translation: CAWSVLARASSPLHF.

The chain links TRBV5-1 to TRBJ2-3; D unresolved. The germline V gene has CDR1 SGHRS and CDR2 YFSETQ. This CDR3 has 13 residues. The V end was cut by 4 bases, the J end by 0 bases, with 6 bases between. The CDR3 loop is CASSAASTDTQYF. DNA of the CDR3: TGCGCCAGCAGCGCAGCGAGCACAGATACGCAGTATTTT.

The chain recombines TRBV27 with TRBJ2-3; tentatively, D is TRBD2 (7 bases). CDR1 and CDR2 (germline): MNHEY, SMNVEV (reference sequence). The V end lost 7 bases, the J end lost 0 bases, and 14 bases lay between the germline ends. The CDR3 spans 15 residues. The CDR3 is CASTVGGASTDTQYF. For the CDR3, the DNA is TGTGCCAGCACCGTAGGGGGGGCGAGCACAGATACGCAGTATTTT.

The CDR3 reads CASSQGTASGQYNEQFF. The CDR3 nucleotides read TGTGCCAGCAGCCAAGGAACTGCTAGCGGGCAGTACAATGAGCAGTTCTTC. This chain joins TRBV4-2 and TRBJ2-1; 8 bases align to TRBD2. After removal of 1 base from V and 4 bases from J, the junction contained 9 bases not matched to a gene. This CDR3 contains 17 residues. Germline V gene data show CDR1 as LGHNA and CDR2 as YNFKEQ.

This chain joins TRBV19 and TRBJ1-4; D perhaps matches TRBD1 (5 bases). The CDR3 spans 12 residues. The V end was cut by 10 bases, the J end by 3 bases, with 9 bases between. The V gene's germline CDR1 is LNHDA and CDR2 SQIVND (reference sequence). CDR3 sequence (DNA): TGTGCCACTAGACAGTCTAATGAAAAACTGTTTTTT. The encoded protein is CATRQSNEKLFF.

The rearrangement links TRBV7-2 to TRBJ2-7; the D gene is possibly TRBD2 (6 bases). V was pared by 2 bases and J by 3 bases, with 11 bases between. There are 14 residues in the CDR3. Germline V CDR1 and CDR2: SGHTA, FQGNSA. The CDR3 is CASSLSGRIYEQYF. DNA of the CDR3: TGTGCCAGCAGCTTATCCGGGAGAATCTACGAGCAGTACTTC.

CDR3 nucleotides: TGTGCCAGCATTTGGGACAGAGCTCTCTCTGGGGCCAACGTCCTGACTTTC. Amino acid sequence: CASIWDRALSGANVLTF. V is TRBV2 and J is TRBJ2-6; 7 nucleotides agree with TRBD1. V shed 7 bases and J 0 bases; nucleotides not matched to a gene: 9. This CDR3 comprises 17 residues. Germline values: CDR1 SNHLY, CDR2 FYNNEI.

This chain connects TRBV30 to TRBJ1-6; 7 positions match TRBD1. The CDR3 sequence is 19 residues long. The J segment lost 2 bases and the V segment lost 3 bases, leaving 16 bases of the junction unmatched. Germline V gene sequence: CDR1 GTSNPN, CDR2 SVGIG (reference sequence). For the CDR3, the DNA is TGTGCCTGGAGCCGACGACAGGGCGCAGGGGGGACCTATAATTCACCCCTCCACTTT. Protein: CAWSRRQGAGGTYNSPLHF.

CDR3 DNA sequence: TGTGCCAGCAGCGAGGACGGGAGCTCCTACAATGAGCAGTTCTTC. Its protein is CASSEDGSSYNEQFF. The genes are TRBV9 and TRBJ2-1; D possibly corresponds to TRBD2 (6 bases). V gave up 3 bases and J gave up 0 bases, with 10 bases separating them. CDR3 size: 15 residues. CDR1 SGDLS and CDR2 YYNGEE come from the germline V gene.

CDR3 protein: CASSLLAGPTTDTQYF. CDR3 nucleotides: TGCGCCAGCAGCTTGCTCGCAGGGCCCACCACAGATACGCAGTATTTT. The V gene is TRBV5-1, the J gene TRBJ2-3, with D perhaps matching TRBD1 (5 bases). The length of the CDR3 is 16 residues. Trimming removed 1 base from V and 2 bases from J, with 14 bases in between. Germline V gene sequence: CDR1 SGHRS, CDR2 YFSETQ.

This clone appeared once. V and J are TRBV12-2 and TRBJ2-7; the table's D call, TRBD1, has no DNA check behind it. TRBV12-2 is given as a pseudogene. CDR3 length equals 14 residues. The CDR3 here is CASRSPRGSYEQYF. CDR3 sequence (DNA): TGTGCAAGTCGCTCCCCCAGGGGGTCCTACGAGCAGTACTTC.

The chain joins TRBV7-9 to TRBJ1-1; D is uncertain. Germline V gives CDR1 SEHNR, CDR2 FQNEAQ (reference sequence). The V end was cut by 2 bases, the J end by 3 bases, with 13 bases between. CDR3 size: 15 residues. CDR3: CASSLRPHGDTEAFF. In DNA, the CDR3 is TGTGCCAGCAGCTTACGGCCCCACGGGGACACTGAAGCTTTCTTT.

This sequence joins TRBV18 and TRBJ1-5; D unclear. V was pared by 2 bases and J by 3 bases, with 5 bases between. Germline loops: CDR1 KGHSH, CDR2 LQKENI. This CDR3 has 13 residues. The CDR3 DNA is TGTGCCAGCTCACCAGAGATCAATCAGCCCCAGCATTTT. Amino acids: CASSPEINQPQHF.

The chain has TRBV7-3 and TRBJ2-1; 11 bases line up with TRBD2. In germline, CDR1 is SGHTA, CDR2 FQGTGA. The CDR3 is 14 amino acids. V dropped 3 bases and J dropped 6; count of bases not matched to a gene: 1. The DNA for the CDR3 is TGTGCCAGCAGCTTGGGACTAGCGGTCAATGAGCAGTTCTTC. Its translation is CASSLGLAVNEQFF.

This clone was counted between two and nine times. The chain employs TRBV4-1 and TRBJ1-5; D is ambiguous. The CDR3 extends over 16 amino acids. Germline lookup yields CDR1 MGHRA and CDR2 YSYEKL. V was pared by 4 bases and J by 2 bases, with 15 bases between. The CDR3 coding sequence is TGCGCCAGCAGCCCCTTCGAGGAGTTAGGCAATCAGCCCCAGCATTTT. As protein: CASSPFEELGNQPQHF.

This chain connects TRBV12-2 to TRBJ1-1; the tabulated D call, TRBD1, remains unverified against the DNA. TRBV12-2 has pseudogene status. This CDR3 is 14 amino acids long. The CDR3 bases are TGTGCAAGTCGGACGTACAGGGGATTCACTGAAGCTTTCTTT. Translated: CASRTYRGFTEAFF.